The T cell receptor (beta chain) described here comes from a study of blood T cell repertoires in COVID-19. For the study at large: Sites in the United States, Italy and Spain provided acute and convalescent COVID-19 samples. In each case, the material was cDNA or gDNA derived from T cells, B-cell-depleted T cells, or PBMCs.

In the original analysis: Amplifying reference gene primers gave estimates of nucleated cell counts. The protocol was immunoSEQ multiplex PCR, while the TCRdb copy is restricted to in-frame clones and leaves out a portion. V and J calls and clone size follow that table, whereas D and trimming were derived from the DNA. The sample lists under 200,000 clones; under 95% were seen once. The clonotype originates from a man aged 18 to 29 with acute or convalescent COVID-19. The sample taken for sequencing was peripheral blood.

The CDR3 DNA is TGCGCCAGCAGCTTGGCCACTTTTCGGGGCACAGATACGCAGTATTTT. The encoded protein is CASSLATFRGTDTQYF. The genes are TRBV5-1 and TRBJ2-3, with D unresolved. The CDR3 runs 16 residues. The germline gives CDR1 SGHRS, CDR2 YFSETQ. Trimming pared 0 bases from V and 1 base from J, leaving 12 bases between. Variable domain in full (rest from reference TRBV5-1 and TRBJ2-3): KAGVTQTPRYLIKTRGQQVTLSCSPISGHRSVSWYQQTPGQGLQFLFEYFSETQRNKGNFPGRFSGRQFSNSRSEMNVSTLELGDSALYLCASSLATFRGTDTQYFGPGTRLTVL.